The clone carrying this T cell receptor (beta chain) has more than one count but fewer than ten. What it binds is not known. The data stem from a study of response to subunit inactivated influenza vaccine. Findings and caveats of the study: That few new T cells are recruited by each seasonal influenza vaccination was the authors' suggestion.

The CDR3 covers 15 residues. Trimming pared 7 bases from V and 3 bases from J, leaving 17 bases between. Germline CDR1 is MNHNS and CDR2 is SASEGT. Each CDR3 protein gets one entry after TCRdb re-called the RT-PCR reads with MiXCR. This table has hundreds of thousands of distinct CDR3 sequences, approximately 14% appearing once. The chain employs TRBV6-1 and TRBJ2-3, with D maybe TRBD2 (7 bases). Sequencing was performed on PBMCs from blood, taken about 12 days after vaccination. The clonotype comes from a man aged 50-60 years who received an inactivated influenza vaccine. The chain's CDR3 is CASTDHGGPTDTQYF. The CDR3 DNA sequence: TGTGCCAGCACCGACCACGGGGGGCCGACAGATACGCAGTATTTT.